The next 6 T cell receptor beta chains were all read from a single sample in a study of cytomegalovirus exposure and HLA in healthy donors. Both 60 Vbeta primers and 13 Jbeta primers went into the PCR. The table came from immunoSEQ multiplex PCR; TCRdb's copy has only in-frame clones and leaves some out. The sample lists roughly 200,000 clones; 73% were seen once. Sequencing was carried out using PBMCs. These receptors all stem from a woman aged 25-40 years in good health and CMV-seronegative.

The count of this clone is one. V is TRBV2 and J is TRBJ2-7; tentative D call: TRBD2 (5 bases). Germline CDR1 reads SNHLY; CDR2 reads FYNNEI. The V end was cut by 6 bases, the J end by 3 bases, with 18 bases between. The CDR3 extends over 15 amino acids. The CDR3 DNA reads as TGTGCCAGCAGGGTCGGGGTTACGGAGTTCTACGAGCAGTACTTC. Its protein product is CASRVGVTEFYEQYF.

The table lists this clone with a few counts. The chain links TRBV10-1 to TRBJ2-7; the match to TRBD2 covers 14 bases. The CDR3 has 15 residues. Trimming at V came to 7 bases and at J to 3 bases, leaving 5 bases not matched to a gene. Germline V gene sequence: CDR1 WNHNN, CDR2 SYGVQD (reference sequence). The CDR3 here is CASTLGTSGSYEQYF. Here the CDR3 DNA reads TGCGCCAGCACTCTAGGGACTAGCGGGAGCTACGAGCAGTACTTC.

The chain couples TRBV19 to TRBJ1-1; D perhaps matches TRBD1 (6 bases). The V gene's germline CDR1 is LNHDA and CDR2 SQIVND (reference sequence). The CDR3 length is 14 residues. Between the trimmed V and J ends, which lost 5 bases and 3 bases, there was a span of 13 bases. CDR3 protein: CASSPGGTHTEAFF. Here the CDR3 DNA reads TGTGCCAGTAGTCCGGGGGGCACCCACACTGAAGCTTTCTTT.

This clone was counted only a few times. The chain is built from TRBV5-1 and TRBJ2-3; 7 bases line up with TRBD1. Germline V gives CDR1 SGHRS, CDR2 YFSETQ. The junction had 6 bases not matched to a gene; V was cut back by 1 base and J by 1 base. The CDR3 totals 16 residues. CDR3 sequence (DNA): TGCGCCAGCAGCTTGCCTAAACAGGGGCGCACAGATACGCAGTATTTT. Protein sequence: CASSLPKQGRTDTQYF.

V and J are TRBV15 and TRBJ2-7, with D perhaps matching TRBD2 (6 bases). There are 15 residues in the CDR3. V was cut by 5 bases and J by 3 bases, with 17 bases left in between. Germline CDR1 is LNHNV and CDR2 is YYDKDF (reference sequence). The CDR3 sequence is CATSRGRDLVYEQYF. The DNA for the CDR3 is TGTGCCACCAGCCGAGGTAGGGACTTGGTCTACGAGCAGTACTTC.

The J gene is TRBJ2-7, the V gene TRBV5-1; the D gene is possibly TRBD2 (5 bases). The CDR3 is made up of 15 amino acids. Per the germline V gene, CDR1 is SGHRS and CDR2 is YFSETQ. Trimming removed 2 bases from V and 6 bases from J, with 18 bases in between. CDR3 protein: CASSFHLASRGEQYF. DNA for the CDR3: TGCGCCAGCAGCTTTCACTTAGCTTCCCGGGGCGAGCAGTACTTC.